This TCR beta chain was profiled in a study of blood T cells in healthy people across ages. The CDR3 sequence is 16 residues long. V was pared by 2 bases and J by 0 bases, with 5 bases of the junction left unmatched. CDR1 KGHSH and CDR2 LQKENI come from the germline V gene. The authors ran a second PCR of about 7 to 11 cycles using a sample-barcoded 5' primer and a J-beta primer mix. TCRdb re-called the 5' RACE reads through MiXCR, storing one row per CDR3 protein. In the table there are 700,000 to 800,000 distinct CDR3 sequences, roughly 44% of which are singletons. The chain combines TRBV18 with TRBJ1-1; 8 bases are shared with TRBD1. The sequence derives from an older woman in good health. Sequenced input: blood. In DNA, the CDR3 is TGTGCCAGCTCACCAATGGAGACAGGGGTGAACACTGAAGCTTTCTTT. It yields the protein CASSPMETGVNTEAFF.